This T cell receptor beta chain came from a study of shared clonotypes between healthy human individuals. On this clone: Other DNA sequences within the sample encode an identical CDR3.

CD45RO-negative, CCR7-selected cells formed the naive CD8 fraction, which excluded terminally differentiated effector memory CD45RA+ cells. Sequenced by immunoSEQ multiplex PCR; TCRdb stores in-frame clones only, minus some. The table shows fewer than 800,000 clones, with about 91% occurring only once. Germline CDR1 and CDR2: PRHDT and FYEKMQ (reference sequence). V gave up 3 bases and J gave up 4 bases, with 3 bases separating them. The CDR3 covers 11 residues. The chain links TRBV13 to TRBJ1-1; D unresolved. This receptor was identified in a man in his thirties or forties in good health. The sequenced sample was naive CD8+ T cells sorted from blood. CDR3 sequence: CASSLGTEAFF. DNA of the CDR3: TGTGCCAGCAGCTTGGGCACTGAAGCTTTCTTT.